Listed below are T cell receptor beta chains from one sample, sequenced in a study of spatial heterogeneity in lung cancer. In TCRdb, the 5' RACE reads were re-called with MiXCR into one record per CDR3 protein. The sample contains about 7,200 distinct CDR3 sequences, 15% to 20% of which appear only once. Sequenced here: lung tumor tissue, sampled at surgery. The receptors stem from a female donor with early-stage non-small cell lung cancer. CDR3s include the opening cysteine and the closing phenylalanine or tryptophan. A D gene is named only where the DNA matches it firmly. Some rows have no size entry. The others give once, few or many, or a class for an expanded clone.

>TRBJ2-7|TRBD1|-|15|TRBV5-4
TGTGCCAGCAGCCCACAGTCAGGGGGATCATACGAGCAGTACTTC
CASSPQSGGSYEQYF
>TRBJ2-7|-|-|13|TRBV20-1
TGCAGTGCTAGTTTTGGGGGCTCCTACGAGCAGTACTTC
CSASFGGSYEQYF
>TRBJ2-5|-|few|16|TRBV5-1
TGCGCCAGCAGCGTTGGGACTGGGGCAGGTCAAGAGACCCAGTACTTC
CASSVGTGAGQETQYF
>TRBJ2-2|-|medium-sized|14|TRBV9
TGTGCCAGCAACACGGGGAGAAACACCGGGGAGCTGTTTTTT
CASNTGRNTGELFF
>TRBJ2-4|-|-|14|TRBV18
TGTGCCAGCTCACCACCGGGCAGGGAAAACATTCAGTACTTC
CASSPPGRENIQYF
>TRBJ2-3|TRBD2|-|15|TRBV6-2/TRBV6-3
TGTGCCAGCAGTGAGGGACTAGCGGAATCCAATACGCAGTATTTT
CASSEGLAESNTQYF
>TRBJ2-5|-|-|15|TRBV12-3/TRBV12-4
TGTGCCAGCAGCTCACAGACAGCTTCCCAAGAGACCCAGTACTTC
CASSSQTASQETQYF
>TRBJ2-2|TRBD2|-|14|TRBV6-5
TGTGCCAGCAGCCTCCCGGGGGGGCCCGGGGAGCTGTTTTTT
CASSLPGGPGELFF
>TRBJ2-4|TRBD1|-|15|TRBV2
TGTGCCAGCAGCGGACAGGGCGTAGCCAAAAACATTCAGTACTTC
CASSGQGVAKNIQYF
>TRBJ2-5|-|-|18|TRBV23-1
TGCGCCAGCAGCCCAGGGGTGGGGTTCATACCCAGAATGGAGACCCAGTACTTC
CASSPGVGFIPRMETQYF
>TRBJ1-1|-|medium-sized|15|TRBV11-1
TGTGCCAGCAGCTTAGACTCAGGGACCAACACTGAAGCTTTCTTT
CASSLDSGTNTEAFF
>TRBJ2-3|TRBD2|medium-sized|16|TRBV7-2
TGTGCCAGCAGCTTCGCGGGGGGCTCGCAAACAGATACGCAGTATTTT
CASSFAGGSQTDTQYF
>TRBJ1-2|-|-|16|TRBV4-1
TGCGCCAGCAGCCAAGATATGGAGGGAAGCTACTATGGCTACACCTTC
CASSQDMEGSYYGYTF
>TRBJ1-4|-|-|13|TRBV5-1
TGCGCCAGCAGCTTGGAGCAGGGGGAAAAACTGTTTTTT
CASSLEQGEKLFF
>TRBJ2-5|-|medium-sized|12|TRBV28
TGTGCCAGTCTGACTGCGACGGGGGCCCAGTACTTC
CASLTATGAQYF
>TRBJ2-7|TRBD1|few|16|TRBV5-4
TGTGCCAGCAGCTTGTGGGACAGGGGAGATTCCTACGAGCAGTACTTC
CASSLWDRGDSYEQYF
>TRBJ2-7|-|few|14|TRBV6-2/TRBV6-3
TGTGCCAGCAGAACCCCGGAAGTTATCTACGAGCAGTACTTC
CASRTPEVIYEQYF
>TRBJ2-3|-|few|14|TRBV11-2
TGTGCCAGCAGCCCTCTTGGGGCAACAGATACGCAGTATTTT
CASSPLGATDTQYF
>TRBJ2-1|-|-|15|TRBV7-9
TGTGCCAGCAGCCCGCGACTAGGGGCTCACAATGAGCAGTTCTTC
CASSPRLGAHNEQFF
>TRBJ2-3|TRBD1|-|15|TRBV19
TGTGCCAGTACTGGGACAGGAAAAAGCACAGATACGCAGTATTTT
CASTGTGKSTDTQYF
>TRBJ1-6|-|-|14|TRBV20-1
TGCAGTGCTAGCATGGCGGGTCGTAATTCACCCCTCCACTTT
CSASMAGRNSPLHF
>TRBJ2-1|TRBD1|-|13|TRBV27
TGTGCCAGCAGTCACCGGGACAGGGATGTGCAGTTCTTC
CASSHRDRDVQFF
>TRBJ1-4|-|few|17|TRBV5-1
TGCGCCAGCAGCAAGGACGGACGAGGGGCAACTAATGAAAAACTGTTTTTT
CASSKDGRGATNEKLFF
>TRBJ2-3|-|few|15|TRBV2
TGTGCCAGCAGCATACTCAGGGGTGCCACAGATACGCAGTATTTT
CASSILRGATDTQYF
>TRBJ2-2|-|medium-sized|15|TRBV29-1
TGCAGCGTTGTAGAGGGGAGTGTAAACACCGGGGAGCTGTTTTTT
CSVVEGSVNTGELFF
>TRBJ2-7|TRBD2|-|16|TRBV28
TGTGCCAGCAGTTTAGCCGGACTAGCGGGGGGCTACGAGCAGTACTTC
CASSLAGLAGGYEQYF
>TRBJ1-1|-|-|14|TRBV29-1
TGCAGCGTTGCGCAGGGCTTTAGGAACACTGAAGCTTTCTTT
CSVAQGFRNTEAFF
>TRBJ2-7|-|medium-sized|15|TRBV28
TGTGCCAGCAGTTCGACATGGACAGCTGTCTACGAGCAGTACTTC
CASSSTWTAVYEQYF
>TRBJ2-7|-|few|12|TRBV25-1
TGTGCCAGCAGTGAATATATCCACGAGCAGTACTTC
CASSEYIHEQYF
>TRBJ1-5|-|few|13|TRBV19
TGTGCCACCGGACCGCTTACGGGTCAGCCCCAGCATTTT
CATGPLTGQPQHF
>TRBJ2-1|-|medium-sized|14|TRBV4-1
TGCGCCAGCAGCCATTATCCGGCCTACAATGAGCAGTTCTTC
CASSHYPAYNEQFF
>TRBJ2-1|-|few|12|TRBV7-9
TGTGCCAGCAGCCAGGGGAACAATGAGCAGTTCTTC
CASSQGNNEQFF
>TRBJ2-5|-|few|16|TRBV7-9
TGTGCCAGCAGCTTATTGAGCGGGTCGCGGCAAGAGACCCAGTACTTC
CASSLLSGSRQETQYF
>TRBJ1-5|TRBD1|-|15|TRBV19
TGTGCCAGTAGTTTGACAGGGGCCTCCAGACAGCCCCAGCATTTT
CASSLTGASRQPQHF
>TRBJ1-3|-|-|15|TRBV30
TGTGCCTGGAGTCCCGGCAGGGGCCATGGAAACACCATATATTTT
CAWSPGRGHGNTIYF
>TRBJ2-5|-|-|15|TRBV24-1
TGTGCCACCAGTGATGTCCGGGACACTGGCGTGGCCCAGTACTTC
CATSDVRDTGVAQYF
>TRBJ2-5|TRBD2|few|15|TRBV2
TGTGCCAGCAGTGAATATGGTAGCGGGGGGGAGACCCAGTACTTC
CASSEYGSGGETQYF
>TRBJ1-3|-|-|14|TRBV28
TGTGCCTCCAGCCCGGGGTTCACTGGAAACACCATATATTTT
CASSPGFTGNTIYF
>TRBJ2-7|TRBD2|few|14|TRBV20-1
TGCAGTGCTAGAGAACCAGGGACTAGAGGCGAGCAGTACTTC
CSAREPGTRGEQYF
>TRBJ2-2|TRBD1|-|15|TRBV6-2/TRBV6-3
TGTGCCAGCCGGGCCACAGGGGCGAACACCGGGGAGCTGTTTTTT
CASRATGANTGELFF
>TRBJ2-2|-|medium-sized|20|TRBV5-1
TGCGCCAGCAGCTTGCGCGGGGCCACGGGGTCTGTTATGAAAGGCGGGGAGCTGTTTTTT
CASSLRGATGSVMKGGELFF
>TRBJ2-7|-|few|14|TRBV6-1
TGTGCCAGCAGTCCCAGGACAGCATACTACGAGCAGTACTTC
CASSPRTAYYEQYF
>TRBJ2-7|TRBD1|few|14|TRBV28
TGTGCCAGCAGTTTAAGGGGGCCGCTGAACGAGCAGTACTTC
CASSLRGPLNEQYF
>TRBJ2-6|-|-|15|TRBV5-6
TGTGCCAGCAGCTTAGGGGACTCTGGGGCCAACGTCCTGACTTTC
CASSLGDSGANVLTF
>TRBJ1-6|-|few|17|TRBV18
TGTGCCAGCTCACCACAAGGTCCAAGCTCCTATAATTCACCCCTCCACTTT
CASSPQGPSSYNSPLHF
>TRBJ2-3|TRBD2|medium-sized|14|TRBV29-1
TGCAGCGTGGGACTAGCGGGGGGCCCAGATACGCAGTATTTT
CSVGLAGGPDTQYF
>TRBJ1-5|TRBD1|medium-sized|14|TRBV20-1
TGCAGTGCGGGACAGGGGCCGGGCAATCAGCCCCAGCATTTT
CSAGQGPGNQPQHF
>TRBJ2-5|TRBD1|few|13|TRBV3-1
TGTGCCAGCAGCGGGACAGACCGAGAGACCCAGTACTTC
CASSGTDRETQYF
>TRBJ2-5|-|few|15|TRBV7-2
TGTGCCAGCAGCTTAGAGGGGAGCCCCGGGGGGACCCAGTACTTC
CASSLEGSPGGTQYF
>TRBJ2-3|-|medium-sized|14|TRBV24-1
TGTGCCACCAGTGACGGCAGGGCCACAGATACGCAGTATTTT
CATSDGRATDTQYF